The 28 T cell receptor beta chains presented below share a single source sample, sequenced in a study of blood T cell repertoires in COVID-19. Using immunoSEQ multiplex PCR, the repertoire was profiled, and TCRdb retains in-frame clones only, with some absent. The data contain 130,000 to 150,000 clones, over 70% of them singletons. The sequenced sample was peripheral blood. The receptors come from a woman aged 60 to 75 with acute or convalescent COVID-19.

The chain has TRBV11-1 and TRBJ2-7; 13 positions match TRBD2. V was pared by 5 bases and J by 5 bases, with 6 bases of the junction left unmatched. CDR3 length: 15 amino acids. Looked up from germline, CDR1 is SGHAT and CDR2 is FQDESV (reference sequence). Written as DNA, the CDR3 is TGTGCCAGCAGCCTGAACGGACTAGCGGGAGACGAGCAGTACTTC. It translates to CASSLNGLAGDEQYF.

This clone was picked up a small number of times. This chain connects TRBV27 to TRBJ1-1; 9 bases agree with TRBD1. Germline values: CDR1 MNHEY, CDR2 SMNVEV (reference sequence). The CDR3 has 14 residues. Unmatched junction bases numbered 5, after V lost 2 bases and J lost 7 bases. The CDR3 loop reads CASSLGTGSIEAFF. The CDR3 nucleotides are TGTGCCAGCAGTTTAGGGACAGGGAGCATTGAAGCTTTCTTT.

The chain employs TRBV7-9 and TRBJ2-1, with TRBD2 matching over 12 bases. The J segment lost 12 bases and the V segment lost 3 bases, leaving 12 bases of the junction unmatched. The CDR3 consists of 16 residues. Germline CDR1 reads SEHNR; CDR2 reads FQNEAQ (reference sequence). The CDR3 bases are TGTGCCAGCAGCTTCACGACTAGCGGGAGAAGGAAGGGGCAGTTCTTC. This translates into CASSFTTSGRRKGQFF.

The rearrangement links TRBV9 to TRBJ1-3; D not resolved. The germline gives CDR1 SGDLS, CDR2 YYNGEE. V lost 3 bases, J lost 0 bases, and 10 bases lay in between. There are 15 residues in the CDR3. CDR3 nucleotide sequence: TGTGCCAGCAGCGCCCGCGGAGACTCTGGAAACACCATATATTTT. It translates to CASSARGDSGNTIYF.

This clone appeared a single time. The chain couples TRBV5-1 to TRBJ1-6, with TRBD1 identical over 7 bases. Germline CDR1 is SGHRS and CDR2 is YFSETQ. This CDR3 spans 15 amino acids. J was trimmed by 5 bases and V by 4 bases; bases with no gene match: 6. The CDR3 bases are TGCGCCAGCAGCGCGGGGACAGCGGATAATTCACCCCTCCACTTT. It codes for CASSAGTADNSPLHF.

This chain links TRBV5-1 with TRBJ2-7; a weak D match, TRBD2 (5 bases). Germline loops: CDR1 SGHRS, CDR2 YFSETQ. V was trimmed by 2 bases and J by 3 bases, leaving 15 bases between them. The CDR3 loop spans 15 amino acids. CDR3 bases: TGCGCCAGCAGCTTCAGTAGGCTCGGGATCTACGAGCAGTACTTC. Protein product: CASSFSRLGIYEQYF.

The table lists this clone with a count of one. The CDR3 DNA reads as TGTGCCAGCAGCTCCCTCCGGGAGGCCGGGGAGCTGTTTTTT. This sequence encodes CASSSLREAGELFF. The chain uses TRBV7-2 and TRBJ2-2; 7 nucleotides match TRBD2. Germline lookup yields CDR1 SGHTA and CDR2 FQGNSA. There are 14 residues in the CDR3. The ends lost 4 bases at V and 6 bases at J; junction bases unmatched: 5.

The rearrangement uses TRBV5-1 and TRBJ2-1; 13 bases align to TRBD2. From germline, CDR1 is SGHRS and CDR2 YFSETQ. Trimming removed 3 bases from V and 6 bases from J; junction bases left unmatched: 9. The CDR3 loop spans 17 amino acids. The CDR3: CASSSGLAGPFGNEQFF. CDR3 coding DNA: TGCGCCAGCAGCTCGGGACTAGCGGGGCCTTTCGGCAATGAGCAGTTCTTC.

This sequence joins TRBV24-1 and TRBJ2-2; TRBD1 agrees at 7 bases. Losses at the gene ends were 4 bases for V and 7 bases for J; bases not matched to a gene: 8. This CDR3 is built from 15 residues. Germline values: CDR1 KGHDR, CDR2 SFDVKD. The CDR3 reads CATSDQGQPYGELFF. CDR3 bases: TGTGCCACCAGTGACCAGGGACAGCCCTACGGGGAGCTGTTTTTT.

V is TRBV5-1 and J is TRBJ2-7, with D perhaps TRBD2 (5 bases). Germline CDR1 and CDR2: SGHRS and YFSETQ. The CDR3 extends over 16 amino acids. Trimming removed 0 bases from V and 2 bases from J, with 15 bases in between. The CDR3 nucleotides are TGCGCCAGCAGCTTGGCGCGGGTTTCTCCTACCTACGAGCAGTACTTC. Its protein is CASSLARVSPTYEQYF.

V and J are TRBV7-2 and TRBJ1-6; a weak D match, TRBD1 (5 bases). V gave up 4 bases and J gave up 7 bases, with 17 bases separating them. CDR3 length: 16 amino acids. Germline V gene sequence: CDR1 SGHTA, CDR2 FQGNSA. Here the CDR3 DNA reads TGTGCCAGCAGCTCGGGGGGTCCTCCCGGAAATTCACCCCTCCACTTT. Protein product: CASSSGGPPGNSPLHF.

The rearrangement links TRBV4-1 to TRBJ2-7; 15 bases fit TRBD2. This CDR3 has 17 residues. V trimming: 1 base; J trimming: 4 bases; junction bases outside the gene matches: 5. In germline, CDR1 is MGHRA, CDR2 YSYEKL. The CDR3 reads CASSQAMGLAGGYEQYF. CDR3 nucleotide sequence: TGCGCCAGCAGCCAAGCCATGGGACTAGCGGGAGGTTACGAGCAGTACTTC.

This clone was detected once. CDR3 protein: CASSKHPPEGARETQYF. The CDR3 region has the DNA TGTGCCAGCAGCAAACACCCTCCTGAGGGGGCGAGGGAGACCCAGTACTTC. The chain couples TRBV21-1 to TRBJ2-5; TRBD1, the D gene given by the table, was not confirmed from the DNA. TRBV21-1 is listed as a pseudogene. This CDR3 has 17 residues.

CDR3 nucleotide sequence: TGTGCCAGCAGCTCAACTAGCGGGAGGATCTACAATGAGCAGTTCTTC. As protein: CASSSTSGRIYNEQFF. The rearrangement joins TRBV7-9 to TRBJ2-1; 12 bases agree with TRBD2. The CDR3 is made up of 16 amino acids. The V and J ends lost 4 bases and 3 bases, in that order; junction bases with no gene match: 4. Looked up from germline, CDR1 is SEHNR and CDR2 is FQNEAQ (reference sequence).

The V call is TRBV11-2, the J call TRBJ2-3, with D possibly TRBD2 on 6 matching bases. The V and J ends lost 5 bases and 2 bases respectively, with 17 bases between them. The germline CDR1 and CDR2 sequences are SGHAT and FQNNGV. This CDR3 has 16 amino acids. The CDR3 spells CASSPYPSVPTDTQYF. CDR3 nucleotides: TGTGCCAGCAGCCCGTACCCTAGCGTACCCACAGATACGCAGTATTTT.

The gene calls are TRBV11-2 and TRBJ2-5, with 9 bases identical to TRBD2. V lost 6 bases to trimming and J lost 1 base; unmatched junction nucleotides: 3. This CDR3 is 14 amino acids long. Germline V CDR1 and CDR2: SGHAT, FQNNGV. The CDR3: CASSLAGSQETQYF. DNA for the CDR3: TGTGCCAGCAGTCTAGCGGGATCCCAAGAGACCCAGTACTTC.

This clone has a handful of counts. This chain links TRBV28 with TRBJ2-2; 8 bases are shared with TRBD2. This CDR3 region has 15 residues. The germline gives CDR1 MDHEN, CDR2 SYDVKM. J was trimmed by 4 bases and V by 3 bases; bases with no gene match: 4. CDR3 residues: CASSFLAGGTGELFF. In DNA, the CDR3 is TGTGCCAGCAGTTTCCTGGCGGGAGGCACCGGGGAGCTGTTTTTT.

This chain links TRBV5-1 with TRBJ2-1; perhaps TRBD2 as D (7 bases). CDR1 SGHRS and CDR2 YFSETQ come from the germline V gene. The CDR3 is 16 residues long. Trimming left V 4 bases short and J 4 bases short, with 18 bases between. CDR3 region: CASSPGGGGSYNEQFF. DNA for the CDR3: TGCGCCAGCAGCCCGGGGGGCGGGGGCTCGTACAATGAGCAGTTCTTC.

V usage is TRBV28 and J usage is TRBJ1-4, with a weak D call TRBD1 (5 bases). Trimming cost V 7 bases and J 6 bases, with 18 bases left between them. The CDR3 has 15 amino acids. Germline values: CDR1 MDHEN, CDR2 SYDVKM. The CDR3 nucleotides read TGTGCCAGCACCCCCTTGCTACCGGGGGATGAAAAACTGTTTTTT. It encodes CASTPLLPGDEKLFF.

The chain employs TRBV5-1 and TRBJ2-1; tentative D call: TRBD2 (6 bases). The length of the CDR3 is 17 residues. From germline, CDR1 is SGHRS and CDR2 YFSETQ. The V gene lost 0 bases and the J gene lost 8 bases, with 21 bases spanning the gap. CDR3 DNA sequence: TGCGCCAGCAGCTTGGGCGCTTTGGAGGGTCAGCTCTATGAGCAGTTCTTC. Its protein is CASSLGALEGQLYEQFF.

The CDR3 protein is CASSTSGTQYF. CDR3 nucleotides: TGTGCCAGTAGTACTAGTGGGACGCAGTATTTT. This chain links TRBV2 with TRBJ2-3; maybe TRBD2 (5 bases). The CDR3 has 11 amino acids. Trimming shortened V by 9 bases and J by 9 bases, and 13 bases separated the two germline ends. Germline lookup yields CDR1 SNHLY and CDR2 FYNNEI.

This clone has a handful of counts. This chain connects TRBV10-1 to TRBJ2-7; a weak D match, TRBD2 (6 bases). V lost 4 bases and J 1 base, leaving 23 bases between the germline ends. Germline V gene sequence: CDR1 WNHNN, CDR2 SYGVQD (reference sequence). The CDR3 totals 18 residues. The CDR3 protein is CASSGPGRDSGLSYEQYF. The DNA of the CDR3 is TGCGCCAGCAGTGGTCCCGGGCGAGACTCCGGACTATCCTACGAGCAGTACTTC.

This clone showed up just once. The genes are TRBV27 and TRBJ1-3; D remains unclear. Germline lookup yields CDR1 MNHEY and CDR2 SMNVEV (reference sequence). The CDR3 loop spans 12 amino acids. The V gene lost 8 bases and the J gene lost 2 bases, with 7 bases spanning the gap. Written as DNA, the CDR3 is TGTGCCAGCGGTACACCTGGAAACACCATATATTTT. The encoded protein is CASGTPGNTIYF.

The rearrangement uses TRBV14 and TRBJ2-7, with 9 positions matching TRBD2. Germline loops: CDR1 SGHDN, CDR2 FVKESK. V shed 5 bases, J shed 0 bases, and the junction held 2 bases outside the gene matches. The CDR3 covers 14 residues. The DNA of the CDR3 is TGTGCCAGCAGCTGGACTAGCGCCTCCTACGAGCAGTACTTC. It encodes CASSWTSASYEQYF.

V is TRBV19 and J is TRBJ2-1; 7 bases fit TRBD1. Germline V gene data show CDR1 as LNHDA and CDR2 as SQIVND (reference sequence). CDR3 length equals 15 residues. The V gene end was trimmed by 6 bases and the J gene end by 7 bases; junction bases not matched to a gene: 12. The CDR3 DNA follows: TGTGCCAGTAGCAATCCCTGGACAGGCTCGAATGAGCAGTTCTTC. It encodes CASSNPWTGSNEQFF. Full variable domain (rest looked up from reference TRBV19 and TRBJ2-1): DGGITQSPKYLFRKEGQNVTLSCEQNLNHDAMYWYRQDPGQGLRLIYYSQIVNDFQKGDIAEGYSVSREKKESFPLTVTSAQKNPTAFYLCASSNPWTGSNEQFFGPGTRLTVL.

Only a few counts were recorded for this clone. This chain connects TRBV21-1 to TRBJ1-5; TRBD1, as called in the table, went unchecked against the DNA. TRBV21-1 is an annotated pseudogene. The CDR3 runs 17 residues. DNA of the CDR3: TGTGCCAGCAGTACCAAACAAGGGGACACCCCGTCTCAGCCCCAGCATTTT. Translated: CASSTKQGDTPSQPQHF.

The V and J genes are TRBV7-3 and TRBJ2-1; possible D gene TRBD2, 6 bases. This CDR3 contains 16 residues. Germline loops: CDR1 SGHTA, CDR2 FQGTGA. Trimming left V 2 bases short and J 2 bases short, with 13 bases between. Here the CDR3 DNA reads TGTGCCAGCAGCTTATCGGCGGGATCAACCTACAATGAGCAGTTCTTC. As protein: CASSLSAGSTYNEQFF.

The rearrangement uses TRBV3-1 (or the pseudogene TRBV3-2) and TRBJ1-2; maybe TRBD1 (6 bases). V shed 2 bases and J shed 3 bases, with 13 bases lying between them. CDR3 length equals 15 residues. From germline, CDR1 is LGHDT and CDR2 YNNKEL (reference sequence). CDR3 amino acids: CASSQSRGAHYGYTF. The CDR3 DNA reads TGTGCCAGCAGCCAATCTCGGGGGGCTCACTATGGCTACACCTTC.